The following is a TCR beta chain sequence with its context. Its matching antigen is unknown. This record belongs to a study of T cell responses to AZD1222 COVID-19 vaccine. Study results and caveats: Donors were chiefly white British, with a greater number of females, and clonal diversity was perhaps underestimated.

The CDR3 has 11 residues. Germline V gives CDR1 SNHLY, CDR2 FYNNEI. V lost 5 bases to trimming and J lost 3 bases, with 3 bases between them. Generated by immunoSEQ multiplex PCR, the TCRdb table keeps only in-frame clones and is missing some. Of 100,000 to 150,000 clones listed, about 92% were seen once; the top ten hold approximately 5%. The chain recombines TRBV2 with TRBJ2-3; D not resolved. The receptor was isolated from an adult who received the AZD1222 COVID-19 vaccine. The sample consisted of peripheral blood, taken 28 days after the second AZD1222 dose. CDR3 amino acids: CASSQTDTQYF. The CDR3 bases are TGTGCCAGCAGTCAAACAGATACGCAGTATTTT.